This T cell receptor beta chain was identified in a study of a mutant IDH1 vaccine in newly diagnosed glioma (dated by TCRdb to the early 2020s). Background on the whole study: Of the 32 patients who were treated, around 62% were male and roughly 40% were female, and the mean age was roughly 40 years. Peripheral blood was drawn at six visits: V03 (baseline), V05, V07, V10, V12 and V13. Before enrollment, most patients had been given radiochemotherapy with temozolomide as standard therapy, while the rest had received either radiotherapy alone or temozolomide alone. For exploratory analyses, longitudinal TCRB deep sequencing was carried out in roughly 23 treated patients wherever samples were available. Study-level results and caveats: Across multiple MHC alleles, vaccine-induced immune responses were seen in 85% to 95% of patients. According to the authors, sample limitations meant that analyses of patient blood samples could not be reproduced. Pseudoprogression seemed to be unrelated to changes in the top peripheral T cell clonotypes found by TCRB sequencing. PBMC samples for TCRB deep sequencing were selected based on availability.

Receptor amplification or capture employed the immunoSEQ multiplex PCR assay. Rearranged TCR beta chain sequences were amplified with the hsTCRB Kit following the manufacturer's protocol. TCRB libraries were sequenced on an Illumina MiSeq. The original methods were these. The kit vendor's proprietary platform handled demultiplexing, trimming and gene mapping. The source is immuneACCESS, and TCRdb retained only in-frame sequences with V and J called. Part of the clones is not carried over; for the studies checked, unresolved V genes explain less than half of this, and the remainder is unexplained. The D gene and trimming were derived from the DNA, and the V and J assignments and clone size from that table. This sample is represented by about 21,000 clones; 70% to 85% of them were singletons. Of the sample, less than 6% is held by the ten largest clones. In regard to this clone: Its recognized antigen is unknown. Per-base quality was not reported, and no clone a single base away is much larger than it.

V loses 2 bases of germline sequence and J loses 1 base, and the interval between the two ends is 11 bases. CDR1 and CDR2 (GTSNPN, SVGIG) derive from the germline V gene (reference sequence). The cysteine opens and the phenylalanine closes a CDR3 of 14 amino acids. Solely the CDR3 DNA is kept, with 42 bases framed from the first base. The sample's time point, from its label and the paper: baseline, week 1 (first vaccination visit). Per the publication, the treatment or condition label means: pre-vaccination baseline after standard-of-care therapy. Donors had newly diagnosed WHO grade 3 or 4 IDH1-mutant astrocytomas with loss of nuclear ATRX. The samples were drawn from NOA16, a multicentre, single-arm, open-label phase I trial in Germany that tested a mutant IDH1 peptide vaccine in humans for the first time. Visit V03 blood draws served as the baseline sample for immunogenicity testing. Genomic DNA for TCRB sequencing was isolated from EDTA blood with the DNeasy Blood and Tissue Kit.

The receptor was derived from a man in his forties with glioma. The specimen comprised PBMCs, sampled from a glioma patient treated with radiotherapy, temozolomide or both. Rearrangement joined TRBV30 to TRBJ1-1, with the D segment identity uncertain. The bases are TGTGCCTGGAGTCTCCATGCGGGGAACACTGAAGCTTTCTTT. Translated, it reads CAWSLHAGNTEAFF.